A selection of T cell receptor beta chains follows, all from one sample in a study of early T cells in non-severe SARS-CoV-2 infection. Using its own MiXCR run on the 5' RACE reads, TCRdb lists one record per CDR3 protein. The sample contains roughly 69,000 distinct CDR3 sequences, approximately 11% of which appear only once. The sequencing used whole blood, collected at baseline. These receptors were taken from an adult who was a healthcare worker with PCR-confirmed SARS-CoV-2 infection or an uninfected control (not recorded which). Each CDR3 is given with its conserved first and last residue. Each record gives: V gene, J gene, CDR3 protein.

TRBV7-9	TRBJ2-7	CASSPPHGTTSYEQYF
TRBV6-2/TRBV6-3	TRBJ2-1	CASRGLSGGIHLNEQFF
TRBV12-3/TRBV12-4	TRBJ1-1	CASSLGEGTEAFF
TRBV2	TRBJ1-4	CASTTSVEKLFF
TRBV7-2	TRBJ2-7	CASSLDTGIRARYEQYF
TRBV12-3/TRBV12-4	TRBJ2-3	CASSLAGGLTHTQYF
TRBV7-6	TRBJ1-3	CASSFGEGRDTIYF
TRBV2	TRBJ1-3	CASSVGTRNTIYF
TRBV24-1	TRBJ2-1	CATSTRDRGYNEQFF
TRBV9	TRBJ2-3	CASSPDPTPPDTQYF
TRBV6-2/TRBV6-3	TRBJ2-4	CASSFNTLAKNIQYF
TRBV27	TRBJ2-5	CASRTTPGRGDSQYF
TRBV7-2	TRBJ1-1	CASSSRTVVNTEAFF
TRBV12-3/TRBV12-4	TRBJ2-1	CASSLARTSGNEQFF
TRBV6-2/TRBV6-3	TRBJ2-5	CASSSGTSGRKTQYF
TRBV4-3	TRBJ2-7	CASSQDRGRYEQYF
TRBV9	TRBJ2-5	CASSRRGSETQYF
TRBV10-3	TRBJ2-7	CAIGGHPDEQYF
TRBV28	TRBJ2-7	CASSLEGNYEQYF
TRBV20-1	TRBJ2-1	CSARDLETTYWNEQFF
TRBV5-1	TRBJ1-1	CASSRDATGEAFF
TRBV12-3/TRBV12-4	TRBJ2-1	CASSFALAGNEQFF
TRBV9	TRBJ2-2	CASSVAGSGTGELFF
TRBV28	TRBJ2-1	CASRNWGLLGNEQFF
TRBV6-6	TRBJ2-7	CASSQRDFYEQYF
TRBV28	TRBJ2-5	CASRPPSRETQYF
TRBV12-3/TRBV12-4	TRBJ2-4	CASSSGLAGKNIQYF
TRBV28	TRBJ1-6	CASMQGLRSPLHF
TRBV6-2/TRBV6-3	TRBJ1-1	CASSQSGTGYRTEAFF
TRBV29-1	TRBJ2-3	CSVPTGASGSTDTQYF
TRBV6-5	TRBJ2-6	CASRSGANVLTF
TRBV3-1	TRBJ2-1	CASSPRPGTQGGEQFF
TRBV10-2	TRBJ2-7	CASGKAGPPYEQYF
TRBV3-2	TRBJ1-3	CASSQNGGSGNTIYF
TRBV19	TRBJ2-3	CASSFVGDTQYF
TRBV19	TRBJ1-5	CASSSNSNQPQHF
TRBV12-3/TRBV12-4	TRBJ2-1	CASTFWGGGRNEQFF
TRBV7-3	TRBJ1-1	CASRLTSNTEAFF
TRBV7-2	TRBJ2-3	CASSLDTQYF
TRBV20-1	TRBJ2-4	CSGAGEGNIQYF
TRBV12-3/TRBV12-4	TRBJ2-7	CASSRDSGKQYF
TRBV7-6	TRBJ2-3	CASSLLQGTDTQYF
TRBV7-3	TRBJ2-2	CASSLTGKNTGELFF
TRBV5-4	TRBJ2-7	CASSSPGTPGEQYF
TRBV7-7	TRBJ1-5	CASSVTVLGPTYQPQHF
TRBV5-6	TRBJ2-2	CASSLGQGLTGELFF
TRBV24-1	TRBJ2-6	CATSDFRAGANVLTF
TRBV28	TRBJ2-1	CASSLRRVRSEQFF
TRBV4-3	TRBJ1-2	CASSQAGTGYGYTF
TRBV29-1	TRBJ2-7	CSVAPWGTGDEQYF
TRBV12-3/TRBV12-4	TRBJ2-2	CASSLRGGDTGELFF
TRBV7-2	TRBJ1-5	CASSRDRQGPQHF
TRBV2	TRBJ2-1	CASGGGQGYNEQFF
TRBV6-2/TRBV6-3	TRBJ2-1	CASTKGLAGGEQFF